Listed below are T cell receptor beta chains from one sample, sequenced in a study of T cell changes during pregnancy in multiple sclerosis. Sequenced by immunoSEQ multiplex PCR; TCRdb stores in-frame clones only, minus some. Counted here are over 90,000 clones, approximately 90% occurring once; the ten biggest clones make up around 0.79%. This specimen consisted of peripheral blood, obtained in the second trimester of pregnancy. These receptors originate from a female donor in good health, enrolled as a control in a pregnancy study. CDR3s include the opening cysteine and the closing phenylalanine or tryptophan. Fields, in order: J gene, clone size, V gene, D gene, CDR3 protein, CDR3 DNA. D genes are given only for firm matches. Not every row has a clone size; where given, it reads once, few, many or a size class.

TRBJ2-1 | NA | TRBV7-7 | TRBD1 | CASSTTGVTGYNEQFF | TGTGCCAGCAGCACCACAGGGGTAACTGGCTACAATGAGCAGTTCTTC
TRBJ2-1 | NA | TRBV5-4 | NA | CASSLDLSGSYNEQFF | TGTGCCAGCAGCTTGGATCTTTCCGGGTCCTACAATGAGCAGTTCTTC
TRBJ1-1 | NA | TRBV5-3 | NA | CARSPGGGGMDTEAFF | TGTGCCAGAAGCCCCGGTGGGGGAGGGATGGACACTGAAGCTTTCTTT
TRBJ1-3 | NA | TRBV5-1 | NA | CASSLAQGNTIYF | TGCGCCAGCAGCTTGGCCCAGGGTAACACCATATATTTT
TRBJ2-1 | NA | TRBV7-2 | NA | CASSFAKSSYNEQFF | TGTGCCAGCAGCTTCGCTAAGAGCTCCTACAATGAGCAGTTCTTC
TRBJ1-3 | NA | TRBV19 | NA | CASSTFISGPSSGNTIYF | TGTGCCAGTAGTACGTTTATCTCAGGCCCGAGCTCTGGAAACACCATATATTTT
TRBJ2-1 | NA | TRBV27 | TRBD1 | CASSPRTGGRSSYNEQFF | TGTGCCAGCAGTCCCCGGACAGGGGGTAGGAGCTCCTACAATGAGCAGTTCTTC
TRBJ1-2 | NA | TRBV10-3 | TRBD1 | CAISESSGTGGYGYTF | TGTGCCATCAGTGAGTCGTCAGGGACAGGTGGCTATGGCTACACCTTC
TRBJ1-4 | NA | TRBV28 | NA | CASSSVRGTASNEKLFF | TGTGCCAGCAGCTCCGTTAGGGGTACGGCCTCTAATGAAAAACTGTTTTTT
TRBJ2-2 | NA | TRBV2 | NA | CASSVTTAGPGELFF | TGTGCCAGCAGCGTAACTACAGCGGGTCCCGGGGAGCTGTTTTTT
TRBJ1-1 | few | TRBV5-1 | NA | CASSFGETVNTEAFF | TGCGCCAGCAGCTTTGGAGAGACGGTGAACACTGAAGCTTTCTTT
TRBJ1-2 | NA | TRBV28 | NA | CASSLTVIYGYTF | TGTGCCAGCAGTTTGACAGTCATCTATGGCTACACCTTC
TRBJ2-1 | NA | TRBV5-5 | NA | CASSSDSTGYNEQFF | TGTGCCAGCAGCTCTGACTCCACGGGATACAATGAGCAGTTCTTC
TRBJ2-1 | few | TRBV19 | TRBD2 | CASTQGTSGSNEQFF | TGTGCCAGTACTCAGGGGACTAGCGGATCGAATGAGCAGTTCTTC
TRBJ2-1 | NA | TRBV27 | TRBD2 | CASSRGLAGQSSYNEQFF | TGTGCCAGCAGCCGGGGACTAGCGGGCCAGAGCTCCTACAATGAGCAGTTCTTC
TRBJ1-1 | NA | TRBV6-5 | NA | CASRIPGNTEAFF | TGTGCCAGCAGGATTCCCGGGAACACTGAAGCTTTCTTT
TRBJ2-3 | NA | TRBV30 | NA | CAWSRGITDTQYF | TGTGCCTGGAGTCGGGGGATCACAGATACGCAGTATTTT
TRBJ1-1 | NA | TRBV25-1 | TRBD1 | CASRPQGAEAFF | TGTGCCAGCCGCCCGCAGGGGGCTGAAGCTTTCTTT
TRBJ1-3 | NA | TRBV19 | TRBD1 | CASSIDRDRGNTIYF | TGTGCCAGTAGTATAGACCGGGACAGAGGGAACACCATATATTTT
TRBJ1-5 | NA | TRBV5-8 | NA | CASSSGQTSNQPQHF | TGTGCCAGCAGCTCTGGACAGACCAGCAATCAGCCCCAGCATTTT
TRBJ2-3 | once | TRBV7-2 | TRBD2 | CASSQGLGASTDTQYF | TGTGCCAGCAGCCAAGGACTAGGGGCTTCCACAGATACGCAGTATTTT
TRBJ2-1 | NA | TRBV11-3 | TRBD2 | CASSHSAGGTYNEQFF | TGTGCCAGCAGCCACTCAGCGGGGGGGACCTACAATGAGCAGTTCTTC
TRBJ1-2 | NA | TRBV15 | NA | CATSREGRANYGYTF | TGTGCCACCAGCAGAGAAGGCCGGGCTAACTATGGCTACACCTTC
TRBJ1-2 | NA | TRBV5-1 | NA | CASSLAQDYGYTF | TGCGCCAGCAGCTTGGCCCAGGACTATGGCTACACCTTC
TRBJ2-1 | NA | TRBV25-1 | TRBD2 | CASGKAGASYNEQFF | TGTGCCAGCGGAAAAGCGGGGGCCTCCTACAATGAGCAGTTCTTC
TRBJ1-1 | NA | TRBV19 | NA | CASSEGSNTEAFF | TGTGCCAGTAGTGAGGGATCGAACACTGAAGCTTTCTTT
TRBJ1-2 | once | TRBV5-1 | TRBD1 | CASSLVAGGAGGYTF | TGCGCCAGCAGCTTGGTGGCAGGGGGCGCGGGTGGCTACACCTTC
TRBJ2-1 | NA | TRBV6-6 | TRBD2 | CASGSPGTSGYNEQFF | TGTGCCAGCGGATCCCCCGGGACTAGCGGTTACAATGAGCAGTTCTTC
TRBJ2-3 | NA | TRBV27 | TRBD2 | CASSFYGGGADTQYF | TGTGCCAGCAGTTTCTACGGGGGGGGAGCAGATACGCAGTATTTT
TRBJ1-6 | NA | TRBV28 | TRBD1 | CASWDRVGSPLHF | TGTGCCAGCTGGGACAGGGTAGGTTCACCCCTCCACTTT
TRBJ1-1 | NA | TRBV6-6 | NA | CASSQGQNIF | TGTGCCAGCAGCCAAGGACAGAACATCTTT
TRBJ1-6 | few | TRBV6-5 | TRBD1 | CATGRDSVTNSPLHF | TGTGCCACCGGACGGGACAGCGTTACGAATTCACCCCTCCACTTT
TRBJ2-4 | NA | TRBV7-2 | NA | CASSLLAKNIQYF | TGTGCCAGCAGCTTACTAGCCAAAAACATTCAGTACTTC
TRBJ2-7 | NA | TRBV18 | NA | CASSPIAELSYEQYF | TGTGCCAGCTCCCCTATAGCCGAACTCTCCTACGAGCAGTACTTC
TRBJ1-6 | NA | TRBV27 | NA | CASSYRDYSPLHF | TGTGCCAGCAGCTACAGGGATTATTCACCCCTCCACTTT
TRBJ2-1 | NA | TRBV5-8 | TRBD2 | CASSLETSGRAEQFF | TGTGCCAGCAGCTTGGAGACTAGCGGGAGAGCTGAGCAGTTCTTC
TRBJ1-4 | NA | TRBV5-1 | NA | CASSSLRSGEKLFF | TGCGCCAGCAGCTCCCTACGGTCCGGTGAAAAACTGTTTTTT